This entry lists 32 T cell receptor beta chains sequenced from one sample in a study of blood T cell repertoires in COVID-19. Some clones are missing from TCRdb's copy, which holds only in-frame ones; the method was immunoSEQ multiplex PCR. The table lists 240,000 or so clones, roughly 83% of them singletons. Sequenced material: peripheral blood. The source of these receptors is a woman of 80 years or more with acute or convalescent COVID-19.

The table lists this clone with a count of one. The rearrangement uses TRBV7-2 and TRBJ2-5, with a weak D call TRBD2 (7 bases). Trimming pared 1 base from V and 4 bases from J, leaving 19 bases between. Germline-derived CDR1 and CDR2 are SGHTA and FQGNSA. This CDR3 comprises 17 residues. The CDR3 region has the DNA TGTGCCAGCAGCTTAGGGTTAAGGGGGGGCAAAGTAGAGACCCAGTACTTC. Its protein product is CASSLGLRGGKVETQYF.

This clone was detected only once. The rearrangement links TRBV28 to TRBJ1-1, with 9 bases lining up with TRBD1. J gave up 4 bases and V 5 bases, and 8 bases lay outside the gene matches. Germline V lookup: CDR1 MDHEN, CDR2 SYDVKM. The CDR3 has 15 residues. CDR3 sequence (DNA): TGTGCCAGCAGTCGACAGGGGGTGAGGGGCACTGAAGCTTTCTTT. It encodes CASSRQGVRGTEAFF.

The rearrangement joins TRBV29-1 to TRBJ2-7; TRBD1 might be the D (7 bases). This CDR3 is 14 amino acids long. Trimming cost V 7 bases and J 4 bases, with 20 bases left between them. Germline V gene lookup returns CDR1 SQVTM and CDR2 ANQGSEA. The CDR3 DNA reads as TGCAGCGCAAAAAGGGCAGGGGGGAGTTACGAGCAGTACTTC. Translation: CSAKRAGGSYEQYF.

The V call is TRBV5-1, the J call TRBJ1-1; no firm D call. Between the trimmed V and J ends, which lost 6 bases and 2 bases, there was a span of 17 bases. Germline CDR1 is SGHRS and CDR2 is YFSETQ. The CDR3 extends over 15 amino acids. This CDR3 is CASTLRPGTNTEAFF. DNA of the CDR3: TGCGCCAGCACCTTAAGACCGGGTACAAACACTGAAGCTTTCTTT.

This CDR3 is CASSQGTFPPQPQHF. The CDR3 DNA reads TGTGCCAGCAGCCAAGGCACATTTCCCCCTCAGCCCCAGCATTTT. J is TRBJ1-5 and V is TRBV3-1 (or the pseudogene TRBV3-2); no firm D call. V was trimmed by 1 base and J by 6 bases, leaving 13 bases between them. CDR1 and CDR2 from the germline V gene are LGHDT and YNNKEL (reference sequence). There are 15 residues in the CDR3.

The rearrangement joins TRBV3-1 (or the pseudogene TRBV3-2) to TRBJ1-2; 9 bases map to TRBD1. V gave up 4 bases and J gave up 4 bases; unmatched junction bases: 4. The CDR3 covers 14 residues. CDR1 is LGHDT and CDR2 is YNNKEL in the germline V gene (reference sequence). The CDR3 DNA is TGTGCCAGCAGCCGTACAGGGGGCGGCTATGGCTACACCTTC. It codes for CASSRTGGGYGYTF.

V gene TRBV4-1 combines with J gene TRBJ2-1; 9 bases are shared with TRBD2. There are 18 residues in the CDR3. V shed 0 bases, J shed 6 bases, and the junction held 12 bases outside the gene matches. Germline assignment: CDR1 MGHRA and CDR2 YSYEKL. The CDR3 sequence: CASSQDRKAGGPLNEQFF. The CDR3 coding sequence is TGCGCCAGCAGCCAAGATCGGAAGGCGGGGGGGCCCCTCAATGAGCAGTTCTTC.

This chain joins TRBV19 and TRBJ1-4; D is undetermined. V lost 7 bases and J 5 bases, leaving 14 bases between the germline ends. Germline V gene lookup returns CDR1 LNHDA and CDR2 SQIVND (reference sequence). The CDR3 runs 14 residues. As DNA, the CDR3 is TGTGCCAGTAATCAACAAGAACGAAATGAAAAACTGTTTTTT. Its translation is CASNQQERNEKLFF.

The V and J genes are TRBV21-1 and TRBJ1-1; no DNA check was done on the table's D call, TRBD1. TRBV21-1 corresponds to a pseudogene. There are 15 residues in the CDR3. CDR3 sequence reads: CASSKRTGGYYEAFF. CDR3 in DNA: TGTGCCAGCAGCAAGCGGACAGGGGGCTATTATGAAGCTTTCTTT.

The chain links TRBV10-2 to TRBJ1-1, with D possibly TRBD1 on 5 matching bases. Per the germline V gene, CDR1 is WSHSY and CDR2 is SAAADI. The CDR3 totals 14 residues. The V end lost 4 bases, the J end lost 8 bases, and 17 bases lay between the germline ends. The CDR3 protein is CASSVNRDRGEAFF. The DNA of the CDR3 is TGCGCCAGCAGTGTAAACCGGGACCGGGGGGAAGCTTTCTTT.

Comments on this clone: The same CDR3 is also encoded by other DNA sequences in this sample. This chain connects TRBV5-1 to TRBJ2-5; 7 nucleotides align to TRBD2. Trimming took 0 bases from V and 2 from J; bases not matched to a gene: 4. Germline CDR1 and CDR2: SGHRS and YFSETQ. CDR3 size: 15 residues. For the CDR3, the DNA is TGCGCCAGCAGCTTGGGGTCCGGGGGGCAAGAGACCCAGTACTTC. This translates into CASSLGSGGQETQYF.

The chain recombines TRBV9 with TRBJ2-5, with 8 bases lining up with TRBD2. Unmatched junction bases numbered 6, after V lost 0 bases and J lost 2 bases. The germline CDR1 and CDR2 sequences are SGDLS and YYNGEE. The CDR3 is 16 amino acids. The CDR3 sequence: CASSVDGTRGQETQYF. The CDR3, as DNA: TGTGCCAGCAGCGTAGACGGGACTAGAGGGCAAGAGACCCAGTACTTC.

This clone was recorded a few times. The chain employs TRBV11-3 and TRBJ2-7; D unclear. This CDR3 has 14 residues. Germline V CDR1 and CDR2: SGHNT, YENEEA. Trimming pared 1 base from V and 0 bases from J, leaving 7 bases between. DNA of the CDR3: TGTGCCAGCAGCTTAGGACATGGCTCCTACGAGCAGTACTTC. Protein sequence: CASSLGHGSYEQYF.

The chain has TRBV4-1 and TRBJ2-7; 11 bases align to TRBD2. The CDR3 is 15 residues long. V was clipped by 3 bases and J by 6 bases; unmatched bases: 7. The germline V gene has CDR1 MGHRA and CDR2 YSYEKL. The CDR3 sequence is CASSHVSGGAAEQYF. The CDR3 DNA reads TGCGCCAGCAGCCATGTTAGCGGGGGGGCTGCCGAGCAGTACTTC.

The chain combines TRBV14 with TRBJ1-6; 10 nucleotides align to TRBD1. V lost 2 bases, J lost 8 bases, and 3 bases stayed unmatched. Per germline, CDR1 SGHDN and CDR2 FVKESK. There are 15 residues in the CDR3. CDR3 sequence: CASSQWGTGDSPLHF. Written as DNA, the CDR3 is TGTGCCAGCAGCCAATGGGGGACAGGGGATTCACCCCTCCACTTT.

This clone has a handful of counts. The chain is built from TRBV6-6 and TRBJ1-2; no definite D call. Trimming took 9 bases from V and 7 from J, leaving 9 bases between them. The CDR3 consists of 10 residues. Germline assignment: CDR1 MNHNY and CDR2 SVGAGI (reference sequence). The CDR3 coding sequence is TGTGCCAGATGGCGGCGTGGCTACACCTTC. Encoded protein: CARWRRGYTF.

Concerning this clone itself: A clone one base away is much larger, so this may be a read error. The V call is TRBV6-5, the J call TRBJ1-1; 9 bases align to TRBD1. J gave up 5 bases and V 4 bases, and 5 bases lay outside the gene matches. The germline V gene has CDR1 MNHEY and CDR2 SVGAGI. The CDR3 covers 14 residues. DNA for the CDR3: TGTGCCAGCAGTTCCGACAGGGGGAGGACTGAAGCTTTCTTT. This encodes CASSSDRGRTEAFF.

In its sample, this clone was seen a few times. This same CDR3 is encoded by further DNA sequences in the sample. The chain uses TRBV6-5 and TRBJ1-1; 7 bases map to TRBD1. This CDR3 region has 15 residues. Looked up from germline, CDR1 is MNHEY and CDR2 is SVGAGI. With 3 bases clipped from V and 1 base from J, the junction kept 5 bases outside the gene matches. This CDR3 is CASSYFGTANTEAFF. In DNA form, the CDR3 reads TGTGCCAGCAGTTATTTTGGGACAGCGAACACTGAAGCTTTCTTT.

J is TRBJ1-1 and V is TRBV18, with 9 bases fitting TRBD1. The CDR3 is 15 amino acids. V trimming: 3 bases; J trimming: 1 base; junction bases outside the gene matches: 3. Per the germline V gene, CDR1 is KGHSH and CDR2 is LQKENI. As DNA, the CDR3 is TGTGCCAGCTCACCGGGACAGGGAGCGAACACTGAAGCTTTCTTT. Protein sequence: CASSPGQGANTEAFF.

The table lists this clone with a count of one. The genes are TRBV9 and TRBJ2-6; 9 bases match TRBD1. CDR1 and CDR2 from the germline V gene are SGDLS and YYNGEE. This CDR3 has 20 amino acids. The J segment lost 0 bases and the V segment lost 2 bases, leaving 12 bases of the junction unmatched. CDR3: CASSVSLTGGGTSGANVLTF. As DNA, the CDR3 is TGTGCCAGCAGCGTTTCCCTGACAGGGGGAGGAACCTCTGGGGCCAACGTCCTGACTTTC.

The chain joins TRBV28 to TRBJ2-6; D unclear. This CDR3 contains 17 residues. Germline CDR1 reads MDHEN; CDR2 reads SYDVKM. Trimming cost V 3 bases and J 4 bases, with 16 bases left between them. The CDR3 is CASSFGSSLGGANVLTF. Written as DNA, the CDR3 is TGTGCCAGCAGTTTTGGGTCCTCTCTAGGAGGGGCCAACGTCCTGACTTTC.

The chain recombines TRBV6-5 with TRBJ1-6, with 9 bases identical to TRBD1. With V trimmed by 1 base and J by 8 bases, 6 bases remained unmatched. The CDR3 extends over 16 amino acids. In germline, CDR1 is MNHEY, CDR2 SVGAGI. The CDR3: CASSYFDRGLDSPLHF. The CDR3 nucleotides are TGTGCCAGCAGTTACTTCGACAGGGGGTTGGATTCACCCCTCCACTTT.

V and J are TRBV5-1 and TRBJ2-1; 9 bases map to TRBD2. The CDR3 contains 16 residues. Looked up from germline, CDR1 is SGHRS and CDR2 is YFSETQ. V gave up 0 bases and J gave up 0 bases; unmatched junction bases: 1. The CDR3 bases are TGCGCCAGCAGCTTGGTTAGCGGGGGCTCCTACAATGAGCAGTTCTTC. Translation: CASSLVSGGSYNEQFF.

Only one count was recorded for this clone. The chain joins TRBV18 to TRBJ1-4; D is uncertain. V was cut by 6 bases and J by 7 bases, with 6 bases left in between. There are 11 residues in the CDR3. Germline V gene sequence: CDR1 KGHSH, CDR2 LQKENI. CDR3: CASSEGEKLFF. The CDR3 DNA is TGTGCCAGCTCCGAGGGTGAAAAACTGTTTTTT.

The chain combines TRBV5-5 with TRBJ2-5; TRBD2 aligns across 7 bases. Germline V gives CDR1 SGHKS, CDR2 YYEKEE (reference sequence). V lost 3 bases and J lost 5; bases outside the gene matches: 10. This CDR3 is 15 amino acids long. The chain's CDR3 is CASSSIIRGGETQYF. CDR3 nucleotide sequence: TGTGCCAGCAGCTCTATAATTCGGGGAGGGGAGACCCAGTACTTC.

This rearrangement joins TRBV19 to TRBJ2-2; TRBD2 matches 10 bases. V trimming: 5 bases; J trimming: 5 bases; junction bases outside the gene matches: 14. Germline V gene lookup returns CDR1 LNHDA and CDR2 SQIVND (reference sequence). The CDR3 has 18 amino acids. Written as DNA, the CDR3 is TGTGCCAGTAGTCTCGGAGGGAAAAGCGGGGGGGCGACCGGGGAGCTGTTTTTT. This translates into CASSLGGKSGGATGELFF. The entire variable domain, with the rest obtained from reference TRBV19 and TRBJ2-2, is as follows: DGGITQSPKYLFRKEGQNVTLSCEQNLNHDAMYWYRQDPGQGLRLIYYSQIVNDFQKGDIAEGYSVSREKKESFPLTVTSAQKNPTAFYLCASSLGGKSGGATGELFFGEGSRLTVL.

V gene TRBV5-1 combines with J gene TRBJ1-6; tentatively, D is TRBD1 (6 bases). Germline values: CDR1 SGHRS, CDR2 YFSETQ. The CDR3 loop spans 14 amino acids. Trimming shortened V by 1 base and J by 10 bases, and 12 bases separated the two germline ends. The CDR3 nucleotides are TGCGCCAGCAGCTTGTCAAGGGGGAGATCACCCCTCCACTTT. Its translation is CASSLSRGRSPLHF. Full variable domain (remainder filled in from reference TRBV5-1 and TRBJ1-6): KAGVTQTPRYLIKTRGQQVTLSCSPISGHRSVSWYQQTPGQGLQFLFEYFSETQRNKGNFPGRFSGRQFSNSRSEMNVSTLELGDSALYLCASSLSRGRSPLHFGNGTRLTVT.

This chain joins TRBV21-1 and TRBJ1-2. TRBV21-1 is recorded as a pseudogene. The CDR3 runs 12 residues. The CDR3: CASRGVGHGYTF. CDR3 coding DNA: TGTGCCAGCAGGGGAGTAGGCCATGGCTACACCTTC.

The V and J genes are TRBV6-5 and TRBJ1-4; maybe TRBD1 (6 bases). V dropped 8 bases and J dropped 5 bases, with 12 bases sitting between them. The CDR3 is 13 residues long. Looked up from germline, CDR1 is MNHEY and CDR2 is SVGAGI. The CDR3 DNA reads TGTGCCAGCGGTCGACAGGAAAATGAAAAACTGTTTTTT. Protein: CASGRQENEKLFF.

This chain uses TRBV30 with TRBJ2-1; 8 nucleotides agree with TRBD2. The CDR3 length is 13 residues. Germline CDR1 and CDR2: GTSNPN and SVGIG (reference sequence). The ends lost 2 bases at V and 5 bases at J; junction bases unmatched: 2. The chain's CDR3 is CAWSHGRDNEQFF. The CDR3 nucleotides read TGTGCCTGGAGTCACGGGAGGGACAATGAGCAGTTCTTC.

V gene TRBV6-5 combines with J gene TRBJ1-4; 11 bases align to TRBD1. CDR3 length: 15 amino acids. Germline V gene data show CDR1 as MNHEY and CDR2 as SVGAGI. V trimming: 4 bases; J trimming: 5 bases; junction bases outside the gene matches: 3. CDR3 amino acids: CASSSRTGGNEKLFF. The CDR3 coding sequence is TGTGCCAGCAGTTCCAGGACAGGGGGCAATGAAAAACTGTTTTTT.

The rearrangement uses TRBV6-5 and TRBJ2-7, with a weak D call TRBD2 (6 bases). The CDR3 runs to 12 residues. The germline V and J ends were trimmed by 6 bases and 6 bases, with 12 bases remaining between them. Germline loops: CDR1 MNHEY, CDR2 SVGAGI. CDR3: CASRPVGLEQYF. The CDR3 bases are TGTGCCAGCAGACCGGTGGGACTCGAGCAGTACTTC.